The 26 T cell receptor beta chains below come from one sample, sequenced in a study of blood T cell repertoires in COVID-19. TCRdb's copy holds only in-frame clones and misses some; the assay was immunoSEQ multiplex PCR. The sample consists of some 21,000 clones, 80% to 95% of them appearing once. The material sequenced was peripheral blood. The source of these receptors is a human donor in a cohort sampled during active COVID-19.

The chain carries TRBV9 and TRBJ2-1, with D perhaps TRBD1 (5 bases). Per germline, CDR1 SGDLS and CDR2 YYNGEE. V shed 3 bases and J shed 8 bases, with 9 bases lying between them. The CDR3 runs to 12 residues. CDR3 region: CASSAQQDEQFF. CDR3 sequence (DNA): TGTGCCAGCAGCGCACAACAGGATGAGCAGTTCTTC. The whole variable domain, filled in from reference TRBV9 and TRBJ2-1, reads DSGVTQTPKHLITATGQRVTLRCSPRSGDLSVYWYQQSLDQGLQFLIQYYNGEERAKGNILERFSAQQFPDLHSELNLSSLELGDSALYFCASSAQQDEQFFGPGTRLTVL.

This clone showed up just once. V gene TRBV6-2 or TRBV6-3 combines with J gene TRBJ1-2; D is unclear. Per germline, CDR1 MNHEY and CDR2 SVGEGT. V lost 2 bases, J lost 6 bases, and 7 bases lay in between. CDR3 length equals 12 residues. The CDR3 loop is CASSYMQDGYTF. The CDR3 bases are TGTGCCAGCAGTTACATGCAGGATGGCTACACCTTC.

This clone was recorded a few times. V and J are TRBV19 and TRBJ1-5, with TRBD1 matching over 8 bases. The CDR3 contains 13 residues. The germline V gene has CDR1 LNHDA and CDR2 SQIVND (reference sequence). Trimming took 10 bases from V and 5 from J; bases not matched to a gene: 7. The chain's CDR3 is CATVATGDQPQHF. For the CDR3, the DNA is TGTGCCACCGTAGCGACAGGGGATCAGCCCCAGCATTTT.

The CDR3 spells CASSLLPGNNQPQHF. DNA for the CDR3: TGTGCCAGCAGCTTACTTCCGGGGAACAATCAGCCCCAGCATTTT. V usage is TRBV7-6 and J usage is TRBJ1-5; D gene uncertain. The ends were cut back, 2 bases at V and 3 bases at J, with 11 bases in the middle. Per germline, CDR1 SGHVS and CDR2 FNYEAQ. The CDR3 sequence is 15 residues long.

This sequence joins TRBV6-5 and TRBJ2-7, with 7 bases identical to TRBD1. With V trimmed by 3 bases and J by 3 bases, 2 bases remained unmatched. The CDR3 contains 13 residues. The V gene's germline CDR1 is MNHEY and CDR2 SVGAGI. CDR3: CASSYRQGYEQYF. DNA of the CDR3: TGTGCCAGCAGTTATCGACAGGGCTACGAGCAGTACTTC.

The chain carries TRBV6-2 or TRBV6-3 and TRBJ2-6, with TRBD2 matching over 12 bases. CDR1 MNHEY and CDR2 SVGEGT come from the germline V gene. This CDR3 comprises 21 residues. V lost 2 bases and J lost 0; bases outside the gene matches: 11. This CDR3 is CASSYTGLAGTTSSGANVLTF. The CDR3 DNA reads as TGTGCCAGCAGTTACACCGGACTAGCGGGGACAACAAGCTCTGGGGCCAACGTCCTGACTTTC.

The V and J genes are TRBV6-5 and TRBJ1-1; D not resolved. Germline CDR1 is MNHEY and CDR2 is SVGAGI. Trimming shortened V by 4 bases and J by 2 bases, and 8 bases separated the two germline ends. This CDR3 has 13 residues. The CDR3 DNA is TGTGCCAGCAGTTCCCTAGGAAACACTGAAGCTTTCTTT. Its protein product is CASSSLGNTEAFF.

The rearrangement links TRBV10-3 to TRBJ1-2; 10 nucleotides agree with TRBD1. Germline loops: CDR1 ENHRY, CDR2 SYGVKD. V lost 2 bases to trimming and J lost 7 bases; unmatched junction nucleotides: 7. The CDR3 runs 15 residues. CDR3 DNA: TGTGCCATCAGTGAGATGGGGGACAGGGGCGGTGGCTACACCTTC. It yields the protein CAISEMGDRGGGYTF.

The V and J genes are TRBV14 and TRBJ2-5; TRBD1 agrees at 7 bases. J was trimmed by 6 bases and V by 2 bases; bases with no gene match: 3. The CDR3 spans 13 residues. Germline loops: CDR1 SGHDN, CDR2 FVKESK. CDR3 coding DNA: TGTGCCAGCAGCCAAACAGGGGTGAAGACCCAGTACTTC. It is translated as CASSQTGVKTQYF.

The chain uses TRBV7-6 and TRBJ2-5, with D uncertain. This CDR3 is built from 15 residues. Germline lookup yields CDR1 SGHVS and CDR2 FNYEAQ. The V gene lost 1 base and the J gene lost 5 bases, with 14 bases spanning the gap. CDR3 sequence (DNA): TGTGCCAGCAGCTTAGGACTCGGCGGTGTCGAGACCCAGTACTTC. Its translation: CASSLGLGGVETQYF.

The chain uses TRBV6-5 and TRBJ2-7; 10 positions match TRBD1. J lost 2 bases, V lost 7 bases, and 8 bases had no gene match. The CDR3 covers 15 residues. Germline loops: CDR1 MNHEY, CDR2 SVGAGI. For the CDR3, the DNA is TGTGCCAGCAACGACCCCGGGACAGGGGCCTACGAGCAGTACTTC. Its protein is CASNDPGTGAYEQYF.

A note on this clone: This same CDR3 is encoded by further DNA sequences in the sample. The chain has TRBV5-4 and TRBJ1-2; 7 bases match TRBD1. Per the germline V gene, CDR1 is SGHNT and CDR2 is YYREEE (reference sequence). Germline trimming cut 4 bases from V and 4 bases from J; bases unmatched to any gene: 4. This CDR3 is built from 13 residues. CDR3 in DNA: TGTGCCAGCAGCCCCCGGGACAGCTATGGCTACACCTTC. Translating gives CASSPRDSYGYTF. The whole variable domain, filled in from reference TRBV5-4 and TRBJ1-2, reads ETGVTQSPTHLIKTRGQQVTLRCSSQSGHNTVSWYQQALGQGPQFIFQYYREEENGRGNFPPRFSGLQFPNYSSELNVNALELDDSALYLCASSPRDSYGYTFGSGTRLTVV.

The gene calls are TRBV9 and TRBJ1-5, with a tentative D call TRBD1 (5 bases). Between the trimmed V and J ends, which lost 0 bases and 7 bases, there was a span of 8 bases. The CDR3 length is 13 residues. Germline CDR1 reads SGDLS; CDR2 reads YYNGEE. The CDR3 DNA follows: TGTGCCAGCAGCGTAGAAGGGGTGCAGCCCCAGCATTTT. As protein: CASSVEGVQPQHF.

This sequence joins TRBV6-5 and TRBJ2-7, with 8 bases aligning to TRBD1. V dropped 5 bases and J dropped 3; count of bases not matched to a gene: 6. Germline V gene data show CDR1 as MNHEY and CDR2 as SVGAGI. The length of the CDR3 is 14 residues. DNA of the CDR3: TGTGCCAGCAGTAGAGGGACAGGTAACTACGAGCAGTACTTC. It codes for CASSRGTGNYEQYF.

CDR3 in DNA: TGTGCCAGCCGACAGGGAACCACTGAAGCTTTCTTT. Its translation is CASRQGTTEAFF. V and J are TRBV2 and TRBJ1-1; 7 bases are a match to TRBD1. V lost 8 bases to trimming and J lost 4 bases; unmatched junction nucleotides: 4. Germline values: CDR1 SNHLY, CDR2 FYNNEI. There are 12 residues in the CDR3.

The genes are TRBV5-6 and TRBJ1-1, with TRBD1 matching over 7 bases. CDR1 SGHDT and CDR2 YYEEEE come from the germline V gene. Trimming at V came to 0 bases and at J to 4 bases, leaving 15 bases not matched to a gene. The CDR3 covers 18 residues. CDR3 nucleotides: TGTGCCAGCAGCTTGGCCGTCGGGACAGAAACGTTTCGCACTGAAGCTTTCTTT. It encodes CASSLAVGTETFRTEAFF.

The chain links TRBV7-2 to TRBJ1-4; 8 positions match TRBD1. The germline CDR1 and CDR2 sequences are SGHTA and FQGNSA. The CDR3 loop spans 14 amino acids. Trimming took 4 bases from V and 8 from J; bases not matched to a gene: 6. DNA of the CDR3: TGTGCCAGCAGCTGGAAGACAGGGGAAGAAAAACTGTTTTTT. It specifies CASSWKTGEEKLFF.

V and J are TRBV3-1 (or the pseudogene TRBV3-2) and TRBJ2-1, with 7 nucleotides matching TRBD2. CDR3 length: 17 amino acids. From germline, CDR1 is LGHDT and CDR2 YNNKEL (reference sequence). Germline trimming cut 0 bases from V and 4 bases from J; bases unmatched to any gene: 9. The CDR3 nucleotides read TGTGCCAGCAGCCAAGATCGAAAGCGGGGCCCTTACAATGAGCAGTTCTTC. It codes for CASSQDRKRGPYNEQFF.

This chain connects TRBV19 to TRBJ1-2; 8 bases are a match to TRBD1. Looked up from germline, CDR1 is LNHDA and CDR2 is SQIVND (reference sequence). The V segment lost 3 bases and the J segment 7 bases; nucleotides outside the gene matches: 10. This CDR3 spans 15 amino acids. The CDR3 is CASSMPDRVTSGYTF. The DNA for the CDR3 is TGTGCCAGTAGTATGCCGGACAGGGTGACGAGTGGCTACACCTTC.

CDR3 bases: TGTGCCAGCAGCCCACCGGGACAGTTCGCTGAAGCTTTCTTT. It translates to CASSPPGQFAEAFF. The V gene is TRBV7-9, the J gene TRBJ1-1, with 7 positions matching TRBD1. With V trimmed by 5 bases and J by 6 bases, 9 bases remained unmatched. Per the germline V gene, CDR1 is SEHNR and CDR2 is FQNEAQ (reference sequence). The CDR3 contains 14 residues.

The rearrangement uses TRBV7-9 and TRBJ1-2; 7 bases fit TRBD1. V was clipped by 5 bases and J by 8 bases; unmatched bases: 14. The CDR3 sequence is 15 residues long. Germline-derived CDR1 and CDR2 are SEHNR and FQNEAQ (reference sequence). CDR3: CASSTGQPLNRGYTF. CDR3 sequence (DNA): TGTGCCAGCAGCACGGGACAGCCCCTTAACAGGGGCTACACCTTC.

The chain is built from TRBV5-5 and TRBJ2-1, with 8 bases lining up with TRBD2. CDR3 length: 14 residues. Germline lookup yields CDR1 SGHKS and CDR2 YYEKEE (reference sequence). V trimming: 2 bases; J trimming: 6 bases; junction bases outside the gene matches: 4. In nucleotides, the CDR3 is TGTGCCAGCAGCTTAGCGGGGGCCCCCAATGAGCAGTTCTTC. It translates to CASSLAGAPNEQFF.

The rearrangement uses TRBV5-1 and TRBJ2-5; 7 nucleotides line up with TRBD1. The V and J ends lost 6 bases and 2 bases, in that order; junction bases with no gene match: 10. Germline loops: CDR1 SGHRS, CDR2 YFSETQ. The CDR3 contains 15 residues. The CDR3 loop reads CASTTPAGGQETQYF. The CDR3 nucleotides are TGCGCCAGCACGACTCCCGCAGGGGGTCAAGAGACCCAGTACTTC.

This clone appeared a single time. CDR3 protein: CASSSLGPNTGELFF. The DNA for the CDR3 is TGTGCCAGCAGTTCTCTTGGGCCGAACACCGGGGAGCTGTTTTTT. This chain connects TRBV6-5 to TRBJ2-2; no clear D. This CDR3 is 15 amino acids long. Between the trimmed V and J ends, which lost 4 bases and 0 bases, there was a span of 9 bases. From germline, CDR1 is MNHEY and CDR2 SVGAGI.

The chain couples TRBV29-1 to TRBJ1-2; D perhaps matches TRBD1 (5 bases). The CDR3 is 11 residues long. Germline CDR1 reads SQVTM; CDR2 reads ANQGSEA. The chain's CDR3 is CTSGDPPGYTF. The CDR3 DNA sequence: TGCACGAGCGGGGACCCACCGGGCTACACCTTC.

Points on this clone: At one boundary the junction diverges from the germline segment, which might be a read error. This sequence joins TRBV6-5 and TRBJ2-1, with no clear D. The germline gives CDR1 MNHEY, CDR2 SVGAGI. The CDR3 runs 13 residues. CDR3 sequence (DNA): TGTGCCAGCAGTGACTCATACTACAATGAGCAGTTCTTC. This codes for CASSDSYYNEQFF.